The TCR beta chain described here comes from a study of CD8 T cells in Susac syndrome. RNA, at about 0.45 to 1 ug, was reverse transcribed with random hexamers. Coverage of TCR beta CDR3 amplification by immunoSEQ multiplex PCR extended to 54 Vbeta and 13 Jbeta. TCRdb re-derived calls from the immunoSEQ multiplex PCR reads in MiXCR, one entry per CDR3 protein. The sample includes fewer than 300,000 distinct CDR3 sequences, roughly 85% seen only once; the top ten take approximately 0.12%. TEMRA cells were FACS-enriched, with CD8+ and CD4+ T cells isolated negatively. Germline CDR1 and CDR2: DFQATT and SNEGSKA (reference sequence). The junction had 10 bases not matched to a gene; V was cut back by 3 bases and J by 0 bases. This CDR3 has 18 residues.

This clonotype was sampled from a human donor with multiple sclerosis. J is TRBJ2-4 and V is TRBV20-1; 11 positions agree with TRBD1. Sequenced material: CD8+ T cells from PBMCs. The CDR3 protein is CSARAGTGGRVAKNIQYF. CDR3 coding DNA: TGCAGTGCTAGGGCCGGGACAGGGGGGCGAGTAGCCAAAAACATTCAGTACTTC.